These 32 T cell receptor beta chains originate from one sample sequenced in a study of T cell responses to AZD1222 COVID-19 vaccine. The repertoire was sequenced with immunoSEQ multiplex PCR; TCRdb's copy has only in-frame clones and lacks some. The sample records around 100,000 clones, around 95% being singletons. The sample was peripheral blood, taken on day 0 of AZD1222 vaccination. The receptors stem from an adult in good health.

This chain connects TRBV12-3 or TRBV12-4 to TRBJ1-4; D is perhaps TRBD1 (5 bases). The CDR3 covers 13 residues. The V and J ends lost 5 bases and 8 bases respectively, with 12 bases between them. CDR3 sequence reads: CASSGGAREKLFF. In DNA form, the CDR3 reads TGTGCCAGCAGTGGGGGAGCGCGGGAAAAACTGTTTTTT.

As for this clone: The germline gene is not matched at one end of the junction; a read error may be the cause. The chain uses TRBV7-2 and TRBJ2-2, with 9 bases fitting TRBD2. This CDR3 comprises 16 residues. Germline V CDR1 and CDR2: SGHTA, FQGNSA. The CDR3 bases are TGTGCCAGCAGCTTTGGCGGGGGGGCGAATACCGGGGAGCTGTTTTTT. Protein: CASSFGGGANTGELFF.

V and J are TRBV2 and TRBJ2-1, with 8 bases that match TRBD1. Germline trimming cut 6 bases from V and 4 bases from J; bases unmatched to any gene: 14. CDR1 is SNHLY, CDR2 FYNNEI, per germline. The CDR3 totals 17 residues. DNA for the CDR3: TGTGCCAGCAGCTCGCTGAGTGGGACAGGATTTTACAATGAGCAGTTCTTC. Encoded protein: CASSSLSGTGFYNEQFF.

The V and J genes are TRBV2 and TRBJ1-3; D may be TRBD1 (5 bases). This CDR3 has 18 amino acids. V was pared by 2 bases and J by 0 bases, with 17 bases between. Germline assignment: CDR1 SNHLY and CDR2 FYNNEI. The CDR3 is CASSESLPTAYSGNTIYF. CDR3 in DNA: TGTGCCAGCAGTGAAAGCCTCCCGACAGCCTACTCTGGAAACACCATATATTTT.

The chain links TRBV19 to TRBJ1-3; D ambiguous. CDR1 is LNHDA, CDR2 SQIVND, per germline (reference sequence). V lost 6 bases and J 0 bases, leaving 15 bases between the germline ends. This CDR3 has 16 residues. The CDR3 region has the DNA TGTGCCAGTAGCCCAAGTCCGTATTCCTCTGGAAACACCATATATTTT. It yields the protein CASSPSPYSSGNTIYF.

The CDR3, as DNA: TGCGCCAGCAGCCAAGACCCGGGCTGGGAGCTGTTTTTT. It translates to CASSQDPGWELFF. The rearrangement links TRBV4-3 to TRBJ2-2; D gene unclear. CDR1 LGHNA and CDR2 YSLEER come from the germline V gene. Trimming shortened V by 0 bases and J by 9 bases, and 8 bases separated the two germline ends. There are 13 residues in the CDR3.

The genes are TRBV29-1 and TRBJ1-2; TRBD1 is a possible D gene (6 bases). Deletions cut 0 bases from V and 5 bases from J, with 10 bases between. The CDR3 covers 13 residues. Germline-derived CDR1 and CDR2 are SQVTM and ANQGSEA. Here the CDR3 reads CSVEDRGGYGYTF. In DNA form, the CDR3 reads TGCAGCGTTGAAGACAGGGGTGGGTATGGCTACACCTTC.

The genes are TRBV5-1 and TRBJ1-1; D gene unclear. V lost 1 base and J lost 1, with 8 bases in between. There are 14 residues in the CDR3. Germline assignment: CDR1 SGHRS and CDR2 YFSETQ. CDR3 coding DNA: TGCGCCAGCAGCTTGTCCAGTTGGAACACTGAAGCTTTCTTT. Encoded protein: CASSLSSWNTEAFF.

The genes are TRBV27 and TRBJ2-7, with D maybe TRBD2 (7 bases). V lost 5 bases, J lost 0 bases, and 11 bases lay in between. The germline CDR1 and CDR2 sequences are MNHEY and SMNVEV (reference sequence). The CDR3 runs 14 residues. The CDR3 loop reads CASSRGGSSYEQYF. The CDR3, as DNA: TGTGCCAGCAGTCGCGGGGGCAGCTCCTACGAGCAGTACTTC.

The chain couples TRBV7-3 to TRBJ1-2; D gene unclear. The CDR3 consists of 13 residues. From germline, CDR1 is SGHTA and CDR2 FQGTGA. Trimming shortened V by 3 bases and J by 4 bases, and 9 bases separated the two germline ends. The CDR3 DNA follows: TGTGCCAGCAGCTTTGGCGCGTTCTATGGCTACACCTTC. Residues: CASSFGAFYGYTF.

The rearrangement links TRBV3-1 (or the pseudogene TRBV3-2) to TRBJ1-1; possibly TRBD1 for D (5 bases). Per germline, CDR1 LGHDT and CDR2 YNNKEL (reference sequence). CDR3 length: 12 amino acids. The CDR3 loop is CASAVGGTEAFF. The CDR3 DNA sequence: TGTGCTAGCGCGGTGGGGGGCACTGAAGCTTTCTTT.

The chain employs TRBV19 and TRBJ1-3; D not certain. The V gene's germline CDR1 is LNHDA and CDR2 SQIVND (reference sequence). Trimming cost V 7 bases and J 0 bases, with 10 bases left between them. The CDR3 spans 14 residues. The chain's CDR3 is CASNTLSSGNTIYF. Written as DNA, the CDR3 is TGTGCCAGTAACACGTTGAGCTCTGGAAACACCATATATTTT.

The chain couples TRBV5-1 to TRBJ1-1, with a possible D match to TRBD1 (5 bases). V dropped 4 bases and J dropped 4 bases, with 14 bases sitting between them. Looked up from germline, CDR1 is SGHRS and CDR2 is YFSETQ. This CDR3 has 14 amino acids. The CDR3 DNA reads TGCGCCAGCAGCCCCCCCGGGACGGGCACTGAAGCTTTCTTT. Protein product: CASSPPGTGTEAFF.

V usage is TRBV14 and J usage is TRBJ2-5, with a weak D call TRBD2 (5 bases). The V end was cut by 0 bases, the J end by 5 bases, with 13 bases between. The CDR3 contains 15 residues. Germline V gene sequence: CDR1 SGHDN, CDR2 FVKESK. CDR3 sequence (DNA): TGTGCCAGCAGCCAAGAGGGATCGGGGTCTGAGACCCAGTACTTC. This sequence encodes CASSQEGSGSETQYF.

The chain joins TRBV7-9 to TRBJ1-4, with a weak D call TRBD1 (6 bases). Trimming took off 5 bases at V and 1 base at J, with 14 bases between the two ends. The CDR3 is 16 amino acids. In germline, CDR1 is SEHNR, CDR2 FQNEAQ (reference sequence). CDR3 sequence (DNA): TGTGCCAGCAGCGCTATCCTAGGGGGAACTAATGAAAAACTGTTTTTT. Protein product: CASSAILGGTNEKLFF.

J is TRBJ1-6 and V is TRBV5-5; 12 bases agree with TRBD1. The length of the CDR3 is 15 residues. From germline, CDR1 is SGHKS and CDR2 YYEKEE (reference sequence). Losses at the gene ends were 3 bases for V and 10 bases for J; bases not matched to a gene: 5. The DNA of the CDR3 is TGTGCCAGCAGCTGGGGACAGGGGGCCGGCTCACCCCTCCACTTT. This codes for CASSWGQGAGSPLHF.

The V call is TRBV10-3, the J call TRBJ1-1; tentatively, D is TRBD1 (6 bases). The CDR3 runs 13 residues. Trimming stripped 5 bases from V and 3 bases from J, with 10 bases between. Germline CDR1 is ENHRY and CDR2 is SYGVKD. The CDR3 protein is CAISWDTYTEAFF. DNA for the CDR3: TGTGCCATCAGTTGGGACACCTACACTGAAGCTTTCTTT.

This sequence joins TRBV27 and TRBJ1-2; D may be TRBD1 (6 bases). Germline V gives CDR1 MNHEY, CDR2 SMNVEV (reference sequence). The length of the CDR3 is 13 residues. V was clipped by 5 bases and J by 4 bases, with 11 bases between them. In DNA, the CDR3 is TGTGCCAGCAGTCTAGGACAGTCCTATGGCTACACCTTC. It is translated as CASSLGQSYGYTF.

The gene calls are TRBV10-3 and TRBJ1-1; the match to TRBD1 covers 9 bases. This CDR3 comprises 15 residues. The ends lost 3 bases at V and 3 bases at J; junction bases unmatched: 5. Germline CDR1 reads ENHRY; CDR2 reads SYGVKD. CDR3 sequence (DNA): TGTGCCATCAGTGAACCGGGACAGGGTCACACTGAAGCTTTCTTT. Encoded protein: CAISEPGQGHTEAFF.

The chain links TRBV13 to TRBJ1-2; TRBD1 matches 7 bases. The CDR3 totals 16 residues. Germline-derived CDR1 and CDR2 are PRHDT and FYEKMQ (reference sequence). Unmatched junction bases numbered 9, after V lost 1 base and J lost 4 bases. The CDR3 protein is CASSLEGQGEIYGYTF. In nucleotides, the CDR3 is TGTGCCAGCAGCTTAGAAGGTCAGGGGGAGATCTATGGCTACACCTTC.

The rearrangement links TRBV5-6 to TRBJ2-7, with 7 bases lining up with TRBD1. After removal of 0 bases from V and 5 bases from J, the junction contained 2 bases not matched to a gene. The CDR3 is 13 amino acids. The germline CDR1 and CDR2 sequences are SGHDT and YYEEEE. The CDR3 DNA reads as TGTGCCAGCAGCTTGGACAGGGGCCACGAGCAGTACTTC. Translation: CASSLDRGHEQYF. Based on the CDR3 plus reference TRBV5-6 and TRBJ2-7, the full variable domain is DAGVTQSPTHLIKTRGQQVTLRCSPKSGHDTVSWYQQALGQGPQFIFQYYEEEERQRGNFPDRFSGHQFPNYSSELNVNALLLGDSALYLCASSLDRGHEQYFGPGTRLTVT.

CDR3 DNA: TGTGCCAGCAGATTGAGGGGAAGTGAGCAGTTCTTC. This codes for CASRLRGSEQFF. V is TRBV13 and J is TRBJ2-1, with D perhaps TRBD1 or TRBD2 (5 bases each). Per the germline V gene, CDR1 is PRHDT and CDR2 is FYEKMQ (reference sequence). Trimming left V 6 bases short and J 9 bases short, with 12 bases between. The CDR3 consists of 12 residues.

The chain employs TRBV6-2 or TRBV6-3 and TRBJ2-6; D ambiguous. The CDR3 totals 14 residues. Germline V gene data show CDR1 as MNHEY and CDR2 as SVGEGT. Trimming shortened V by 0 bases and J by 2 bases, and 2 bases separated the two germline ends. Here the CDR3 DNA reads TGTGCCAGCAGTTACTCTACTGGGGCCAACGTCCTGACTTTC. It encodes CASSYSTGANVLTF.

The rearrangement joins TRBV11-2 to TRBJ1-1; no reliable D call. The V end was cut by 0 bases, the J end by 0 bases, with 14 bases between. The CDR3 has 17 residues. Germline-derived CDR1 and CDR2 are SGHAT and FQNNGV. Written as DNA, the CDR3 is TGTGCCAGCAGCTTAGATCTTGCAGTTTCGATGAACACTGAAGCTTTCTTT. This translates into CASSLDLAVSMNTEAFF.

This clone has a handful of counts. The chain uses TRBV27 and TRBJ2-1, with a tentative D call TRBD1 (5 bases). CDR1 is MNHEY and CDR2 is SMNVEV in the germline V gene (reference sequence). The CDR3 runs to 13 residues. The germline V and J ends were trimmed by 5 bases and 4 bases, with 9 bases remaining between them. Written as DNA, the CDR3 is TGTGCCAGCAGTGCCAGGGTTTACAATGAGCAGTTCTTC. Protein sequence: CASSARVYNEQFF.

This clone was counted a single time. The chain is built from TRBV6-5 and TRBJ1-5, with 7 positions matching TRBD1. Germline lookup yields CDR1 MNHEY and CDR2 SVGAGI. This CDR3 has 14 residues. The V and J ends lost 6 bases and 4 bases, in that order; junction bases with no gene match: 6. CDR3 sequence reads: CASRGQVPNQPQHF. The CDR3 bases are TGTGCCAGCAGAGGACAGGTTCCTAATCAGCCCCAGCATTTT.

The chain carries TRBV7-2 and TRBJ2-2; D is perhaps TRBD2 (5 bases). CDR3 length: 17 amino acids. Per germline, CDR1 SGHTA and CDR2 FQGNSA. Trimming pared 1 base from V and 0 bases from J, leaving 12 bases between. The CDR3 sequence is CASSLGGGFPNTGELFF. CDR3 nucleotide sequence: TGTGCCAGCAGCTTAGGCGGAGGTTTTCCGAACACCGGGGAGCTGTTTTTT. Drawing the rest from reference TRBV7-2 and TRBJ2-2, the complete variable domain is GAGVSQSPSNKVTEKGKDVELRCDPISGHTALYWYRQSLGQGLEFLIYFQGNSAPDKSGLPSDRFSAERTGGSVSTLTIQRTQQEDSAVYLCASSLGGGFPNTGELFFGEGSRLTVL.

With respect to this clone: At one end, the junction sequence differs from germline, possibly due to a read error. The chain couples TRBV6-5 to TRBJ2-1, with unresolved D. There are 14 residues in the CDR3. CDR1 is MNHEY and CDR2 is SVGAGI in the germline V gene. This CDR3 reads CASSQPGDYNERFF. CDR3 nucleotide sequence: TGTGCCAGCAGTCAACCGGGTGATTACAATGAGCGGTTCTTC.

This clone was found once. The chain couples TRBV11-1 to TRBJ2-7, with TRBD1 as a possible D gene (6 bases). There are 15 residues in the CDR3. CDR1 and CDR2 from the germline V gene are SGHAT and FQDESV (reference sequence). The V end was cut by 1 base, the J end by 4 bases, with 14 bases between. The CDR3 DNA is TGTGCCAGCAGCTTAGGGCAGGGGATGATTTACGAGCAGTACTTC. Its protein is CASSLGQGMIYEQYF.

This clone was recorded only once. The chain's CDR3 is CASSPTGLNEKLFF. For the CDR3, the DNA is TGTGCCAGCTCACCGACAGGGCTTAATGAAAAACTGTTTTTT. This rearrangement joins TRBV18 to TRBJ1-4; TRBD1 aligns across 7 bases. CDR1 is KGHSH, CDR2 LQKENI, per germline. V dropped 3 bases and J dropped 4; count of bases not matched to a gene: 2. The CDR3 is 14 amino acids.

This clone has more than one count but fewer than ten. This sequence joins TRBV9 and TRBJ2-1; 9 positions match TRBD2. The ends lost 0 bases at V and 1 base at J; junction bases unmatched: 11. Germline V lookup: CDR1 SGDLS, CDR2 YYNGEE. This CDR3 comprises 19 residues. The DNA of the CDR3 is TGTGCCAGCAGCGTAGACTGGTATGCGAGCGGGGGGTCCTACAATGAGCAGTTCTTC. Amino acids: CASSVDWYASGGSYNEQFF.

This clone was recorded once. The V gene is TRBV29-1, the J gene TRBJ1-1; D possibly corresponds to TRBD1 (5 bases). The germline V gene encodes CDR1 SQVTM and CDR2 ANQGSEA. The V and J ends lost 4 bases and 5 bases respectively, with 17 bases between them. The CDR3 consists of 14 residues. CDR3 amino acids: CSVVVWGEWTEAFF. As DNA, the CDR3 is TGCAGCGTTGTTGTGTGGGGCGAGTGGACTGAAGCTTTCTTT.